This is a list of T cell receptor beta chains from one sample in a study of CD8 T cells in Susac syndrome. TCRdb passed the immunoSEQ multiplex PCR reads through MiXCR, listing each CDR3 protein once. The sample contains about 110,000 distinct CDR3 sequences, less than 97% of which appear only once. The specimen sequenced was CD4+ T cells from PBMCs. The receptors originated from a human donor in good health. Each CDR3 is given with its conserved first and last residue. A D gene is named only where the DNA matches it firmly. Not every row has a clone size; where given, it reads once, few, many or a size class.

abundance: NA
j_gene: TRBJ1-2
d_gene: NA
v_gene: TRBV5-1
CDR3nt: TGCGCCAGCAGCTTGGGCGGGGGCTCGGAGGGCTACACCTTC
CDR3aa: CASSLGGGSEGYTF

abundance: NA
j_gene: TRBJ1-5
d_gene: NA
v_gene: TRBV15
CDR3nt: TGTGCCACCAGGACAGGTGGGGGAAATCAGCCCCAGCATTTT
CDR3aa: CATRTGGGNQPQHF

abundance: NA
j_gene: TRBJ1-4
d_gene: NA
v_gene: TRBV5-1
CDR3nt: TGCGCCAGCAGCTTGGGACAATGGGAAAAACTGTTTTTT
CDR3aa: CASSLGQWEKLFF

abundance: NA
j_gene: TRBJ1-6
d_gene: NA
v_gene: TRBV6-1
CDR3nt: TGTGCCAGCACCGAAAGTCGGGAGGGACCCCTCCACTTT
CDR3aa: CASTESREGPLHF

abundance: NA
j_gene: TRBJ2-7
d_gene: NA
v_gene: TRBV7-2
CDR3nt: TGTGCCAGCAGCCCTCACCCATGGGGGCGGGACAGATACTACGAGCAGTACTTC
CDR3aa: CASSPHPWGRDRYYEQYF

abundance: NA
j_gene: TRBJ2-7
d_gene: NA
v_gene: TRBV7-8
CDR3nt: TGTGCCAGCACAACTAGGCTGTCGGGCGAGCAGTACTTC
CDR3aa: CASTTRLSGEQYF

abundance: NA
j_gene: TRBJ2-1
d_gene: NA
v_gene: TRBV14
CDR3nt: TGTGCCAGCAGCCTCCTAGTCTCCTACAATGAGCAGTTCTTC
CDR3aa: CASSLLVSYNEQFF

abundance: NA
j_gene: TRBJ2-7
d_gene: NA
v_gene: TRBV15
CDR3nt: TGTGCCACCAGCAGAGATGGCTACGAGCAGTACTTC
CDR3aa: CATSRDGYEQYF

abundance: NA
j_gene: TRBJ2-5
d_gene: NA
v_gene: TRBV5-1
CDR3nt: TGCGCCAGCACCCAAAGCCAAGGGTCCGGGGAGACCCAGTACTTC
CDR3aa: CASTQSQGSGETQYF

abundance: NA
j_gene: TRBJ2-4
d_gene: TRBD2
v_gene: TRBV7-2
CDR3nt: TGTGCCAGCAGCTTTGGGGCGGGGGGGCCCAAAAACATTCAGTACTTC
CDR3aa: CASSFGAGGPKNIQYF

abundance: NA
j_gene: TRBJ2-5
d_gene: TRBD2
v_gene: TRBV4-1
CDR3nt: TGCGCCAGCAGCCAAGATGGTAGCGGGAGTGCGAAGACCCAGTACTTC
CDR3aa: CASSQDGSGSAKTQYF

abundance: NA
j_gene: TRBJ1-2
d_gene: NA
v_gene: TRBV3-1
CDR3nt: TGTGCCAGCAGCCAGCAGGGAGGCAGTGGCTACACCTTC
CDR3aa: CASSQQGGSGYTF

abundance: NA
j_gene: TRBJ1-5
d_gene: NA
v_gene: TRBV3-1
CDR3nt: TGTGCCAGCAGCCAAGGGACCCTACGAGATCAGCCCCAGCATTTT
CDR3aa: CASSQGTLRDQPQHF

abundance: NA
j_gene: TRBJ2-7
d_gene: TRBD1
v_gene: TRBV30
CDR3nt: TGTGCCTGGAGTGTACTTTCTAAGGGGGCCGAGCAGTACTTC
CDR3aa: CAWSVLSKGAEQYF

abundance: NA
j_gene: TRBJ2-4
d_gene: NA
v_gene: TRBV5-1
CDR3nt: TGCGCCAGCAGCTTGGACGGGGGAAACATTCAGTACTTC
CDR3aa: CASSLDGGNIQYF

abundance: NA
j_gene: TRBJ1-3
d_gene: NA
v_gene: TRBV29-1
CDR3nt: TGCAGCGTTGAAAGTGGGCCTGGAAACACCATATATTTT
CDR3aa: CSVESGPGNTIYF

abundance: NA
j_gene: TRBJ1-1
d_gene: NA
v_gene: TRBV19
CDR3nt: TGTGCCAGTACCCAAACGATCCCCCCGGGGGAGGCTTTCTTT
CDR3aa: CASTQTIPPGEAFF

abundance: NA
j_gene: TRBJ1-2
d_gene: NA
v_gene: TRBV29-1
CDR3nt: TGCAGCGTTGAGGGGGGACCCCACTATGGCTACACCTTC
CDR3aa: CSVEGGPHYGYTF

abundance: NA
j_gene: TRBJ2-1
d_gene: NA
v_gene: TRBV2
CDR3nt: TGTGCCACCAGCCGAGGGACCGCCGAGGGCAATGAGCAGTTCTTC
CDR3aa: CATSRGTAEGNEQFF

abundance: NA
j_gene: TRBJ2-3
d_gene: TRBD1
v_gene: TRBV20-1
CDR3nt: TGCAGTGCTCGCCCCAAGGGCAGGGGGCGATGGGGGGCAGGTACAGATACGCAGTATTTT
CDR3aa: CSARPKGRGRWGAGTDTQYF

abundance: once
j_gene: TRBJ2-1
d_gene: TRBD2
v_gene: TRBV6-4
CDR3nt: TGTGCCAGCAGCGCCGGGGGGACCAAATACAATGAGCAGTTCTTC
CDR3aa: CASSAGGTKYNEQFF

abundance: NA
j_gene: TRBJ1-5
d_gene: NA
v_gene: TRBV12-3/TRBV12-4
CDR3nt: TGTGCCAGCAACCGATCAGGGTACGGGGATCAGCCCCAGCATTTT
CDR3aa: CASNRSGYGDQPQHF